This T cell receptor beta chain was recovered during a study of molecular identifiers for immune sequencing clone quantification. With regard to this clonotype: Its antigen remains unidentified. This may arise from a read error, as a much more abundant clone is one base away.

TCRdb called the PCR reads again in MiXCR, with one record for every CDR3 protein. Among about 630,000 distinct CDR3 sequences listed, about 25% were seen once. CDR3 size: 13 residues. V lost 6 bases and J 4 bases, leaving 12 bases between the germline ends. Germline V gene lookup returns CDR1 SGHVS and CDR2 FQNEAQ. Notes on the study in general: Clones that had above 20 RNA copies took up over 99% of effector molecules but under 1% in naive cells. Spiked Jurkat TCR RNA equal to one cell could reportedly be picked out among 900,000 to 1,000,000 naive cells.

The chain carries TRBV7-8 and TRBJ1-1; possibly TRBD1 for D (5 bases). The source material was naive CD8+ T cells from blood, with Jurkat cell RNA spiked in. Subset denoted: FACS-sorted CD8+CD4-CCR7+CD45RA+ naive T cells. This TCR derives from a human donor in good health. Some libraries in this study had Jurkat cell RNA spiked in. CDR3 amino acids: CASRRGEGTEAFF. Here the CDR3 DNA reads TGTGCCAGCAGAAGGGGCGAGGGCACTGAAGCTTTCTTT.